The 23 T cell receptor beta chains in this list originate from one sample, sequenced in a study of CD8 T cells in ankylosing spondylitis. Study-level results: A motif in TCR beta, a set of 8 or 9 highly homologous variants, appeared characteristic of ankylosing spondylitis blood.

TCRdb passed the 5' RACE reads through MiXCR, listing each CDR3 protein once. The sample shows about 330,000 distinct CDR3 sequences, less than 10% of them seen only once. What these receptors recognize is not known. The source material was blood, either unsorted or a sorted T cell fraction (not recorded which). The receptor source for this set is a male donor with ankylosing spondylitis.

The chain has TRBV5-1 and TRBJ2-3, with no clear D. Germline values: CDR1 SGHRS, CDR2 YFSETQ. This CDR3 is 14 amino acids long. Trimming removed 4 bases from V and 6 bases from J, with 15 bases in between. The CDR3 coding sequence is TGCGCCAGCAGCCACAGCCTTCTCGGGGATACGCAGTATTTT. Its protein is CASSHSLLGDTQYF.

This clonotype came up many times. The rearrangement uses TRBV7-3 and TRBJ2-3, with TRBD2 matching over 8 bases. The CDR3 extends over 14 amino acids. Germline V gene sequence: CDR1 SGHTA, CDR2 FQGTGA. The J segment lost 3 bases and the V segment lost 5 bases, leaving 4 bases of the junction unmatched. CDR3 DNA: TGTGCCAGCAGCAGGGCTAGCGGGACAGATACGCAGTATTTT. This encodes CASSRASGTDTQYF.

This chain joins TRBV29-1 and TRBJ1-1; possible D gene TRBD1, 6 bases. The CDR3 spans 16 residues. With 8 bases removed from V and 2 bases from J, the gap between germline ends came to 24 bases. Germline lookup yields CDR1 SQVTM and CDR2 ANQGSEA. The CDR3 loop reads CSNRRQDEEPNTEAFF. DNA of the CDR3: TGCAGCAACAGAAGACAGGACGAAGAACCTAACACTGAAGCTTTCTTT.

The chain recombines TRBV6-2 or TRBV6-3 with TRBJ2-1, with TRBD2 matching over 11 bases. Losses at the gene ends were 6 bases for V and 10 bases for J; bases not matched to a gene: 8. Germline CDR1 reads MNHEY; CDR2 reads SVGEGT. This CDR3 is built from 14 residues. DNA of the CDR3: TGTGCCAGCAGCACTAGCGGGAGTTTAAGAGAGCAGTTCTTC. Amino acids: CASSTSGSLREQFF.

The genes are TRBV9 and TRBJ1-4; possible D gene TRBD1, 6 bases. The CDR3 length is 15 residues. V was clipped by 4 bases and J by 7 bases, with 17 bases between them. CDR1 SGDLS and CDR2 YYNGEE come from the germline V gene. The CDR3: CASSPQAGDSEKLFF. DNA of the CDR3: TGTGCCAGCAGCCCCCAGGCAGGGGATTCTGAAAAACTGTTTTTT.

This clonotype was detected a few times. The V and J genes are TRBV7-2 and TRBJ2-1; D might be TRBD1 (5 bases). Trimming stripped 5 bases from V and 9 bases from J, with 8 bases between. The CDR3 has 11 residues. In germline, CDR1 is SGHTA, CDR2 FQGNSA. CDR3 DNA: TGTGCCAGCAGCGAAGGGGTTGAGCAGTTCTTC. Protein: CASSEGVEQFF.

This clonotype was seen a handful of times. This sequence joins TRBV5-1 and TRBJ1-1, with 8 positions matching TRBD1. This CDR3 is 15 amino acids long. V was pared by 0 bases and J by 5 bases, with 6 bases of the junction left unmatched. CDR1 and CDR2 from the germline V gene are SGHRS and YFSETQ. The CDR3 DNA reads as TGCGCCAGCAGCTTGGTGGCAGGGGGCAGGACTGAAGCTTTCTTT. Translation gives CASSLVAGGRTEAFF. Complete variable domain (other parts from reference TRBV5-1 and TRBJ1-1): KAGVTQTPRYLIKTRGQQVTLSCSPISGHRSVSWYQQTPGQGLQFLFEYFSETQRNKGNFPGRFSGRQFSNSRSEMNVSTLELGDSALYLCASSLVAGGRTEAFFGQGTRLTVV.

This chain's CDR3 is CASSESLRIREQYF. CDR3 bases: TGTGCCAGCAGCGAATCCCTTAGAATTCGGGAGCAGTACTTC. The chain combines TRBV5-4 with TRBJ2-7, with D hard to call. Looked up from germline, CDR1 is SGHNT and CDR2 is YYREEE (reference sequence). CDR3 length equals 14 residues. Trimming shortened V by 4 bases and J by 7 bases, and 18 bases separated the two germline ends.

This clonotype was detected many times. The CDR3, as DNA: TGCGCCAGCAGCTTTAGACATAACACCGGGGAGCTGTTTTTT. This sequence encodes CASSFRHNTGELFF. The chain has TRBV5-1 and TRBJ2-2; unclear D gene. The CDR3 totals 14 residues. Germline assignment: CDR1 SGHRS and CDR2 YFSETQ. Trimming took off 2 bases at V and 2 bases at J, with 7 bases between the two ends.

This clonotype came up a few times. The chain employs TRBV11-1 and TRBJ2-3; TRBD2 matches 9 bases. Germline V gene lookup returns CDR1 SGHAT and CDR2 FQDESV (reference sequence). With V trimmed by 7 bases and J by 2 bases, 10 bases remained unmatched. The CDR3 has 16 amino acids. Here the CDR3 DNA reads TGTGCCAGCACCCAGAGACTAGCGGAGCCCACAGATACGCAGTATTTT. The encoded protein is CASTQRLAEPTDTQYF. Drawing the rest from reference TRBV11-1 and TRBJ2-3, the complete variable domain is EAEVAQSPRYKITEKSQAVAFWCDPISGHATLYWYRQILGQGPELLVQFQDESVVDDSQLPKDRFSAERLKGVDSTLKIQPAELGDSAMYLCASTQRLAEPTDTQYFGPGTRLTVL.

This clonotype was seen ten or more times. V usage is TRBV12-3 or TRBV12-4 and J usage is TRBJ2-5; D is undetermined. The CDR3 runs 14 residues. V lost 6 bases and J lost 5, with 16 bases in between. The CDR3 nucleotides are TGTGCCAGCAGCCCTCAAGGCCTGGTGGAGACCCAGTACTTC. Its translation is CASSPQGLVETQYF.

In this sample, this clonotype turned up a few times. This rearrangement joins TRBV29-1 to TRBJ2-7, with a possible D match to TRBD2 (5 bases). The CDR3 extends over 14 amino acids. V gave up 6 bases and J gave up 0 bases, with 15 bases separating them. The germline V gene has CDR1 SQVTM and CDR2 ANQGSEA. The CDR3 sequence: CSVSRAGFSYEQYF. CDR3 in DNA: TGCAGCGTCTCGAGGGCAGGATTCTCCTACGAGCAGTACTTC.

The genes are TRBV27 and TRBJ2-7, with D possibly being TRBD2 (5 bases). The CDR3 has 16 residues. CDR1 is MNHEY, CDR2 SMNVEV, per germline (reference sequence). The V end lost 8 bases, the J end lost 5 bases, and 25 bases lay between the germline ends. CDR3 sequence reads: CASAVAVGLVLDEQYF. The CDR3 DNA reads as TGTGCCAGCGCCGTGGCGGTCGGACTGGTGCTAGACGAGCAGTACTTC.

This chain uses TRBV7-6 with TRBJ2-1, with 11 nucleotides matching TRBD2. Unmatched junction bases numbered 5, after V lost 6 bases and J lost 7 bases. Germline CDR1 and CDR2: SGHVS and FNYEAQ. This CDR3 region has 14 residues. CDR3 nucleotide sequence: TGTGCCAGCAGTACCCGACTAGCGGGAAATGAGCAGTTCTTC. Translated, it gives CASSTRLAGNEQFF.

This clonotype was recorded a few times. The genes are TRBV20-1 and TRBJ2-7; TRBD2 is a possible D gene (5 bases). Deletions cut 6 bases from V and 3 bases from J, with 21 bases between. The CDR3 is 15 amino acids. Germline CDR1 and CDR2: DFQATT and SNEGSKA (reference sequence). For the CDR3, the DNA is TGCAGTGCCGCAGACTATGCAGGAATTGGCTACGAGCAGTACTTC. Its protein product is CSAADYAGIGYEQYF.

This chain uses TRBV5-6 with TRBJ2-7; 11 bases agree with TRBD2. V was clipped by 8 bases and J by 2 bases; unmatched bases: 9. CDR3 size: 15 residues. The germline V gene encodes CDR1 SGHDT and CDR2 YYEEEE. This chain's CDR3 is CARGPGTSGPYEQYF. The CDR3 DNA reads TGTGCCAGGGGCCCGGGGACTAGCGGTCCCTACGAGCAGTACTTC.

J is TRBJ1-2 and V is TRBV5-1; the D gene is possibly TRBD1 (5 bases). Trimming removed 0 bases from V and 7 bases from J, with 7 bases in between. CDR1 and CDR2 from the germline V gene are SGHRS and YFSETQ. This CDR3 spans 12 amino acids. CDR3 in DNA: TGCGCCAGCAGCTTGGCCGACAGTGGCTACACCTTC. It yields the protein CASSLADSGYTF.

This CDR3 reads CASSFGTGETDTQYF. As DNA, the CDR3 is TGTGCCAGCAGCTTCGGGACAGGGGAAACAGATACGCAGTATTTT. V usage is TRBV7-3 and J usage is TRBJ2-3, with TRBD1 identical over 10 bases. This CDR3 comprises 15 residues. Germline-derived CDR1 and CDR2 are SGHTA and FQGTGA. The V segment lost 3 bases and the J segment 3 bases; nucleotides outside the gene matches: 3.

This clonotype occurred many times. J is TRBJ1-5 and V is TRBV4-1; weak D call: TRBD1 (6 bases). The ends were cut back, 0 bases at V and 6 bases at J, with 15 bases in the middle. Germline loops: CDR1 MGHRA, CDR2 YSYEKL. CDR3 length: 16 residues. CDR3 protein: CASSQESGALGQPQHF. CDR3 bases: TGCGCCAGCAGCCAAGAGTCGGGGGCGTTGGGTCAGCCCCAGCATTTT.

There are many counts of this clonotype. This chain joins TRBV29-1 and TRBJ1-1; a possible D gene is TRBD1 (6 bases). V lost 4 bases and J lost 6, with 12 bases in between. CDR1 is SQVTM, CDR2 ANQGSEA, per germline. The CDR3 consists of 12 residues. The CDR3 DNA sequence: TGCAGCGTTGGGCAGGGGAAAGCTGAAGCTTTCTTT. This encodes CSVGQGKAEAFF. The variable domain in full, with the rest retrieved from reference TRBV29-1 and TRBJ1-1, is SAVISQKPSRDICQRGTSLTIQCQVDSQVTMMFWYRQQPGQSLTLIATANQGSEATYESGFVIDKFPISRPNLTFSTLTVSNMSPEDSSIYLCSVGQGKAEAFFGQGTRLTVV.

This clonotype came up a few times. The chain is built from TRBV3-1 and TRBJ2-2; D is unclear. From germline, CDR1 is LGHDT and CDR2 YNNKEL (reference sequence). The CDR3 sequence is 16 residues long. V lost 2 bases and J lost 0, with 10 bases in between. The CDR3 sequence: CASSQRSRANTGELFF. CDR3 sequence (DNA): TGTGCCAGCAGCCAACGGTCTAGAGCGAACACCGGGGAGCTGTTTTTT.

Ten or more counts support this clonotype. The chain has TRBV4-1 and TRBJ1-6; 8 positions match TRBD1. Germline assignment: CDR1 MGHRA and CDR2 YSYEKL. The CDR3 is 17 amino acids. V shed 3 bases, J shed 9 bases, and the junction held 13 bases outside the gene matches. The CDR3 loop is CASSQNQGAGGRSPLHF. CDR3 sequence (DNA): TGCGCCAGCAGCCAGAACCAAGGTGCAGGGGGCCGTTCACCCCTCCACTTT.

This clonotype was seen only a few times. The chain links TRBV7-2 to TRBJ1-1; no clear D gene. The CDR3 has 13 amino acids. The germline V gene encodes CDR1 SGHTA and CDR2 FQGNSA. The V and J ends lost 5 bases and 2 bases respectively, with 9 bases between them. The CDR3 sequence: CASSASVNTEAFF. The DNA of the CDR3 is TGTGCCAGCAGCGCTTCCGTTAACACTGAAGCTTTCTTT.